Below are 22 T cell receptor beta chains sequenced from a single sample in a study of spatial heterogeneity in lung cancer. MiXCR was run by TCRdb on the 5' RACE reads, yielding one entry per CDR3 protein. Of tens of thousands of distinct CDR3 sequences listed, around 19% are singletons. Time point given: blood at routine non-recurrence follow-up after resection. Sample: PBMCs, taken at follow-up. The receptors come from a male donor with early-stage non-small cell lung cancer.

The chain joins TRBV3-1 to TRBJ1-4; possibly TRBD1 for D (6 bases). Germline V CDR1 and CDR2: LGHDT, YNNKEL (reference sequence). The CDR3 has 15 amino acids. The germline V and J ends were trimmed by 5 bases and 3 bases, with 13 bases remaining between them. CDR3 in DNA: TGTGCCAGCAGCAACCGGGACACGCCTAATGAAAAACTGTTTTTT. Its translation is CASSNRDTPNEKLFF.

This clonotype appeared a few times. The chain has TRBV6-5 and TRBJ2-5; D tentatively reads TRBD1 or TRBD2 (5 bases each). The CDR3 contains 11 residues. CDR1 MNHEY and CDR2 SVGAGI come from the germline V gene. With 9 bases removed from V and 5 bases from J, the gap between germline ends came to 10 bases. CDR3 nucleotides: TGTGCCAGTGGGTGGGGGGAGACCCAGTACTTC. Encoded protein: CASGWGETQYF.

The chain joins TRBV13 to TRBJ2-7, with D unclear. The CDR3 has 14 amino acids. The germline gives CDR1 PRHDT, CDR2 FYEKMQ (reference sequence). With 0 bases removed from V and 3 bases from J, the gap between germline ends came to 9 bases. The CDR3 here is CASSLGSASYEQYF. In nucleotides, the CDR3 is TGTGCCAGCAGCTTAGGTTCAGCGAGCTACGAGCAGTACTTC.

This clonotype was detected many times. V is TRBV30 and J is TRBJ2-7; D may be TRBD1 or TRBD2 (5 bases each). V lost 1 base to trimming and J lost 3 bases, with 22 bases between them. The CDR3 spans 17 residues. The germline CDR1 and CDR2 sequences are GTSNPN and SVGIG (reference sequence). The CDR3 coding sequence is TGTGCCTGGAGTGCCCGCGGTTTCCAGGGACCCCTCTACGAGCAGTACTTC. This gives the protein CAWSARGFQGPLYEQYF.

This clonotype was recorded many times. The chain has TRBV24-1 and TRBJ1-4, with no clear D. From germline, CDR1 is KGHDR and CDR2 SFDVKD. The CDR3 has 16 residues. Trimming took off 3 bases at V and 5 bases at J, with 15 bases between the two ends. For the CDR3, the DNA is TGTGCCACCAGTGATGGCCTTGAAGGGCGGAATGAAAAACTGTTTTTT. Amino acids: CATSDGLEGRNEKLFF.

The chain carries TRBV28 and TRBJ1-6; D is possibly TRBD1 (5 bases). Germline CDR1 MDHEN, CDR2 SYDVKM. CDR3 length: 13 residues. Deletions cut 8 bases from V and 3 bases from J, with 8 bases between. The CDR3 loop is CASGGYYNSPLHF. CDR3 DNA sequence: TGTGCCAGCGGGGGGTACTATAATTCACCCCTCCACTTT.

The V call is TRBV5-1, the J call TRBJ2-7; possibly TRBD1 for D (5 bases). CDR1 and CDR2 from the germline V gene are SGHRS and YFSETQ. The CDR3 extends over 15 amino acids. V was cut by 3 bases and J by 4 bases, with 17 bases left in between. The chain's CDR3 is CASSSAPGNLYEQYF. CDR3 DNA sequence: TGCGCCAGCAGCTCGGCCCCAGGGAACCTATACGAGCAGTACTTC.

The chain links TRBV6-6 to TRBJ2-7; possible D gene TRBD2, 5 bases. The CDR3 loop spans 14 amino acids. Germline V gene data show CDR1 as MNHNY and CDR2 as SVGAGI (reference sequence). Trimming removed 2 bases at V and 5 bases at J, with 13 bases between. CDR3 nucleotide sequence: TGTGCCAGCAGTTACGGGATGGAGGTCGACGAGCAGTACTTC. This translates into CASSYGMEVDEQYF.

The V gene is TRBV3-1, the J gene TRBJ1-2; D ambiguous. The CDR3 is 13 amino acids. CDR1 and CDR2 (germline): LGHDT, YNNKEL (reference sequence). Trimming stripped 4 bases from V and 0 bases from J, with 6 bases between. The CDR3 nucleotides read TGTGCCAGCAGCCCTAGTTCTAACTATGGCTACACCTTC. Translation: CASSPSSNYGYTF.

This clonotype was observed a few times. The CDR3 protein is CSASTLDRMNTEAFF. In DNA, the CDR3 is TGCAGTGCAAGTACCCTGGACAGAATGAACACTGAAGCTTTCTTT. The chain has TRBV20-1 and TRBJ1-1; D perhaps matches TRBD1 (6 bases). Trimming cost V 6 bases and J 0 bases, with 17 bases left between them. The CDR3 spans 15 residues. CDR1 is DFQATT and CDR2 is SNEGSKA in the germline V gene (reference sequence).

The chain combines TRBV20-1 with TRBJ1-2; D unresolved. Germline loops: CDR1 DFQATT, CDR2 SNEGSKA (reference sequence). The CDR3 covers 14 residues. V dropped 6 bases and J dropped 4 bases, with 18 bases sitting between them. In nucleotides, the CDR3 is TGCAGTGCCATTACCGGACGAGGGAGCTATGGCTACACCTTC. This encodes CSAITGRGSYGYTF.

V is TRBV7-2 and J is TRBJ2-1; D gene uncertain. The CDR3 is made up of 12 amino acids. V was shortened by 5 bases and J by 8 bases, with 10 bases between the two germline ends. CDR1 SGHTA and CDR2 FQGNSA come from the germline V gene. DNA of the CDR3: TGTGCCAGCAGCCGGCCGGGCCATGAGCAGTTCTTC. Protein sequence: CASSRPGHEQFF.

The table lists this clonotype with a few counts. The rearrangement joins TRBV20-1 to TRBJ1-6; no reliable D call. Germline CDR1 is DFQATT and CDR2 is SNEGSKA (reference sequence). The CDR3 extends over 13 amino acids. The V end lost 3 bases, the J end lost 14 bases, and 17 bases lay between the germline ends. CDR3 bases: TGCAGTGCTAGCACCCGGCCAAAGGAGACCCTCCACTTT. Translated: CSASTRPKETLHF.

In its sample, this clonotype was seen many times. The chain links TRBV24-1 to TRBJ2-5; the match to TRBD1 covers 7 bases. Germline loops: CDR1 KGHDR, CDR2 SFDVKD. J was trimmed by 0 bases and V by 2 bases; bases with no gene match: 8. The CDR3 spans 17 residues. The CDR3 reads CATSDYSTGQDQETQYF. The CDR3 DNA reads TGTGCCACCAGTGATTACTCGACAGGGCAGGACCAAGAGACCCAGTACTTC.

This clonotype has only a few counts. V is TRBV4-3 and J is TRBJ1-1; D unresolved. Germline CDR1 LGHNA, CDR2 YSLEER. The CDR3 is 13 residues long. Trimming pared 1 base from V and 3 bases from J, leaving 6 bases between. The CDR3 region is CASSQAGYTEAFF. The CDR3 DNA sequence: TGCGCCAGCAGCCAAGCGGGGTACACTGAAGCTTTCTTT.

This clonotype has just a few counts. V usage is TRBV23-1 and J usage is TRBJ2-4; tentative D call: TRBD1 (5 bases). TRBV23-1 is recorded as an ORF, its role being uncertain. Trimming removed 3 bases at V and 0 bases at J, with 9 bases between. The CDR3 is 15 residues long. The CDR3 here is CASSQGQLAKNIQYF. The CDR3, as DNA: TGCGCCAGCAGTCAGGGGCAGCTAGCCAAAAACATTCAGTACTTC.

The gene calls are TRBV6-2 or TRBV6-3 and TRBJ2-1, with 9 bases identical to TRBD1. The CDR3 length is 16 residues. From germline, CDR1 is MNHEY and CDR2 SVGEGT. Unmatched junction bases numbered 12, after V lost 6 bases and J lost 6 bases. The CDR3 loop reads CASSLGTGSRSNEQFF. The CDR3 DNA sequence: TGTGCCAGCAGCCTGGGGACAGGGAGCCGATCCAATGAGCAGTTCTTC.

This clonotype has ten or more counts. V usage is TRBV4-1 and J usage is TRBJ2-3; 8 positions agree with TRBD2. The V and J ends lost 0 bases and 10 bases, in that order; junction bases with no gene match: 12. CDR1 and CDR2 (germline): MGHRA, YSYEKL. The CDR3 loop spans 16 amino acids. CDR3 loop: CASSQDRLRRGDSQYF. In DNA form, the CDR3 reads TGCGCCAGCAGCCAAGATCGGTTGAGGCGGGGGGATTCGCAGTATTTT.

In its sample, this clonotype was seen a few times. This chain links TRBV25-1 with TRBJ2-5; no firm D call. Germline lookup yields CDR1 MGHDK and CDR2 SYGVNS. Deletions cut 2 bases from V and 5 bases from J, with 0 bases between. This CDR3 is 10 amino acids long. The CDR3 protein is CASSEETQYF. CDR3 coding DNA: TGTGCCAGCAGTGAAGAGACCCAGTACTTC.

Only a few counts were recorded for this clonotype. The chain recombines TRBV11-3 with TRBJ1-3; the D is unclear. Germline CDR1 is SGHNT and CDR2 is YENEEA. Trimming stripped 5 bases from V and 0 bases from J, with 11 bases between. The CDR3 has 15 amino acids. The CDR3 sequence is CASSEDGSSGNTIYF. CDR3 sequence (DNA): TGTGCCAGCAGCGAGGACGGCAGCTCTGGAAACACCATATATTTT. Together with reference TRBV11-3 and TRBJ1-3, the CDR3 gives the full variable domain: EAGVVQSPRYKIIEKKQPVAFWCNPISGHNTLYWYLQNLGQGPELLIRYENEEAVDDSQLPKDRFSAERLKGVDSTLKIQPAELGDSAVYLCASSEDGSSGNTIYFGEGSWLTVV.

This clonotype was recorded a few times. This sequence joins TRBV30 and TRBJ1-1; maybe TRBD1 (5 bases). The CDR3 consists of 15 residues. Germline V gives CDR1 GTSNPN, CDR2 SVGIG (reference sequence). Trimming took 4 bases from V and 0 from J, leaving 15 bases between them. This CDR3 reads CAWIGATGMNTEAFF. CDR3 DNA: TGTGCCTGGATAGGGGCCACGGGCATGAACACTGAAGCTTTCTTT.

This clonotype has more than one count but fewer than ten. The J gene is TRBJ1-1, the V gene TRBV3-1, with D hard to call. CDR1 LGHDT and CDR2 YNNKEL come from the germline V gene (reference sequence). This CDR3 has 17 residues. V was clipped by 2 bases and J by 2 bases, with 18 bases between them. The CDR3 DNA reads as TGTGCCAGCAGCCAAAGAATAGTGACCACCGAAAACACTGAAGCTTTCTTT. It encodes CASSQRIVTTENTEAFF. The whole variable domain, remainder taken from reference TRBV3-1 and TRBJ1-1, is DTAVSQTPKYLVTQMGNDKSIKCEQNLGHDTMYWYKQDSKKFLKIMFSYNNKELIINETVPNRFSPKSPDKAHLNLHINSLELGDSAVYFCASSQRIVTTENTEAFFGQGTRLTVV.